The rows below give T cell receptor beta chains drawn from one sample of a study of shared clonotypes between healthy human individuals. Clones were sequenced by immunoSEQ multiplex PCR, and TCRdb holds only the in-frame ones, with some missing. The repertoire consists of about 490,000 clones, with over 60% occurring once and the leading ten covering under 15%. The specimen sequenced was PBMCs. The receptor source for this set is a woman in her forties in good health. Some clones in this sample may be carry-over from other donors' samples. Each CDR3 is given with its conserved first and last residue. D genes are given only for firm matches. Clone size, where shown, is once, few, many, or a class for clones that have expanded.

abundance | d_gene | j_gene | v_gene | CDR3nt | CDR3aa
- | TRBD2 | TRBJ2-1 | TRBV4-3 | TGCGCCAGCAGCACGAGCGGGAGACGCGACAATGAGCAGTTCTTC | CASSTSGRRDNEQFF
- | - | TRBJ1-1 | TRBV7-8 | TGTGCCAGCAGCTTAGTCGGTTCGAACACTGAAGCTTTCTTT | CASSLVGSNTEAFF
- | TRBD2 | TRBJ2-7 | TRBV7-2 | TGTGCCAGCAGCAGGACGGTCGAAGGACTAGCGGGAGGGGATCACTTC | CASSRTVEGLAGGDHF
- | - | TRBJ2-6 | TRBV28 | TGTGCCACTCAGCACTCTGGGGCCAACGTCCTGACTTTC | CATQHSGANVLTF
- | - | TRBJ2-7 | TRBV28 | TGTGCCAGCAGGTCGGGGGTTACCTACGAGCAGTACTTC | CASRSGVTYEQYF
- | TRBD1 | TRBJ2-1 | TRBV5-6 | TGTGCCAGCAGCTTAGGAACAGGGGCTATTAATGAGCAGTTCTTC | CASSLGTGAINEQFF
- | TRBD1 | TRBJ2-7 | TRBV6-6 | TGTGCTCCTAAATCTGGGACAGGGGCCTACGAGCAGTACTTC | CAPKSGTGAYEQYF
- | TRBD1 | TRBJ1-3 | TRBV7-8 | TGTGCCAGCAGCTCCCACAGGACAGGCGGAAACACCATATATTTT | CASSSHRTGGNTIYF
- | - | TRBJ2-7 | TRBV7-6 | TGTGCCAGCAGCCCCGACTTCTACGACCAGTACTTC | CASSPDFYDQYF
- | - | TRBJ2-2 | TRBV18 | TGTGCCAGCTCACCACCGAGCCAGGGGAGGACCGGGGAGCTGTTTTTT | CASSPPSQGRTGELFF
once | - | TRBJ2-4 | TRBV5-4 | TGTGCCAGCAGCTTAGCGGGTCGGAACATTCAGTACTTC | CASSLAGRNIQYF
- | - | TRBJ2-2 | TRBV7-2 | TGTGCCAGCAGCCCCCGCCTGCGGGACAGCAACACCGGGGAGCTGTTTTTT | CASSPRLRDSNTGELFF
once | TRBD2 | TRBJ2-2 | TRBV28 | TGTGCCAGCAATCCTTTTAAAGGGACTAGCGGGAGAGGGAGGACCGGGGAGCTGTTTTTT | CASNPFKGTSGRGRTGELFF
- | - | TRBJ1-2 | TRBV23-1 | TGCGCCAGCAGTCAATTCAGGGATAAAAAGAACTATGGCTACACCTTC | CASSQFRDKKNYGYTF
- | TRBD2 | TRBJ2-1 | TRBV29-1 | TGCAGCGTTGAGGGAGCGGGAGAATACAATGAGCAGTTCTTC | CSVEGAGEYNEQFF
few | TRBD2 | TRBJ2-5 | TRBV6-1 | TGTGCCAGCAGTGAAAGCGGGAGCGGGCGAGAGACCCAGTACTTC | CASSESGSGRETQYF
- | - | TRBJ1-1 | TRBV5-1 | TGCGCCAGCAGCTTTCTTCCCGGGGCCGACACTGAAGCTTTCTTT | CASSFLPGADTEAFF
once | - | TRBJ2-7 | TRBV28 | TGTGCCACATCCTTTAGCGGAGGAGGGGCCTACGAGCAGTACTTC | CATSFSGGGAYEQYF
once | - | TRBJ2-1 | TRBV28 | TGTGCCAGCAGTTCCCGGACACACTACAATGAGCAGTTCTTC | CASSSRTHYNEQFF
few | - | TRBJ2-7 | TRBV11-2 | TGTGCCAGCAGCACCGGGGCCCCAAGACGAGACGAGCAGTACTTC | CASSTGAPRRDEQYF
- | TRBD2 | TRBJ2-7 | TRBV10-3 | TGTGCCATCAGGGGCCCGGGGACTAGCGGATCCTACGAGCAGTACTTC | CAIRGPGTSGSYEQYF
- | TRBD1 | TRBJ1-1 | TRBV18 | TGTGCCAGCTCAGTACAGGGGGCCCTGAACACTGAGGCTTTCTTT | CASSVQGALNTEAFF
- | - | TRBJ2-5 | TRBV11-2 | TGTGCCAGCAGCTTAGATCGACAGATTGGAGAGACCCAGTACTTC | CASSLDRQIGETQYF
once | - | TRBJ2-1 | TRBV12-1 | TGTGCCAGCAGCTTTGGTATACAGGACACCCCGTACAATGAGCAGTTCTTC | CASSFGIQDTPYNEQFF
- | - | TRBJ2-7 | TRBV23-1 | TGCGCCAGCAGTCAATCGAGGGGACCGCTGGGCCCCTACGAGCAGTACTTC | CASSQSRGPLGPYEQYF
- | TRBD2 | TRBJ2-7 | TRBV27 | TGTGCCAGCAGTTTTCATGGACTAGCCGTCGAGCAGTACTTC | CASSFHGLAVEQYF
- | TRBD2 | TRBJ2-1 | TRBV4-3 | TGCGCCAGCAGCCGGGGAATAGCGGGAGGTTCCTACAATGAGCAGTTCTTC | CASSRGIAGGSYNEQFF
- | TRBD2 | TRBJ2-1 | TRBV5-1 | TGCGCCAGCAGCTTGGGGACTAGCGGTTACAATGAGCAGTTCTTC | CASSLGTSGYNEQFF
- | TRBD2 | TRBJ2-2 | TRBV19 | TGTGCCAGTAGTATCGGCGGGGGAGTCACCGGGGAGCTGTTTTTT | CASSIGGGVTGELFF
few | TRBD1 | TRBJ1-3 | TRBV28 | TGTGCCAGCAGTTTCTCGGGACAGTCCTCTGGAAACACCATATATTTT | CASSFSGQSSGNTIYF
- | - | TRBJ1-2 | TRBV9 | TGTGCCAGCAGCCCATCAACAGGGCTTAACTATGGCTACACCTTC | CASSPSTGLNYGYTF
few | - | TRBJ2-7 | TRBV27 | TGTGCCAGCAGTTCCCCGACCTACGAGCAGTACTTC | CASSSPTYEQYF
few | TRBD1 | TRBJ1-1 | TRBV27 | TGTGCCAGCAGTCCCCCCAGGGGGCTCACTGAAGCTTTCTTT | CASSPPRGLTEAFF
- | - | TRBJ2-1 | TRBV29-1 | TGCAGCGTTGTGGGTGGGAGCGGCTACAATGAGCAGTTCTTC | CSVVGGSGYNEQFF
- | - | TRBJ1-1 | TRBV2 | TGTGCCAGCAGGCCAGGGGTGAACACTGAAGCTTTCTTT | CASRPGVNTEAFF
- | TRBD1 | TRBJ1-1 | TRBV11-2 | TGTGCCAGCAGCTTCCCAGGGGGGGACACTGAAGCTTTCTTT | CASSFPGGDTEAFF
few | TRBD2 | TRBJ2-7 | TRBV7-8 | TGTGCCAGCAGCATACTAGCGGGGACCTACGAGCAGTACTTC | CASSILAGTYEQYF
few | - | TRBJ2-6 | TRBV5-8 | TGTGCCAGCAGCCCGCTGGGACGGTTCTCTGGGGCCAACGTCCTGACTTTC | CASSPLGRFSGANVLTF
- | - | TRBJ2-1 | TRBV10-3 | TGTGCCATCAGTGGATCGATCGGGGGTAATGAGCAGTTCTTC | CAISGSIGGNEQFF
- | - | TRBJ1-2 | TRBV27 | TGTGCCAGCAGTTGGGCGGGGAATATGAATACTAACTATGGCTACACCTTC | CASSWAGNMNTNYGYTF
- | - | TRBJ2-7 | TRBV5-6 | TGTGCCAGCAGCCGGTGGGGGACGAGCGAGCAGTACTTC | CASSRWGTSEQYF
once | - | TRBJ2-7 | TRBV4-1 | TGCGCCAGCAGCCCCCCGGGGCCCGGCTACGAGCAGTACTTC | CASSPPGPGYEQYF
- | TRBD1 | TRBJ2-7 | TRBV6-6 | TGTGCCAGCAGTTACTCCGGGACAGGGAACTCCTACGAGCAGTACTTC | CASSYSGTGNSYEQYF
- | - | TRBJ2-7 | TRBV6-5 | TGTGCCAGCAGTTACGGGTCAGGGTCTTACGAGCAGTACTTC | CASSYGSGSYEQYF
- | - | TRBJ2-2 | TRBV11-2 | TGTGCCAGCAGCTTAGGAGGACCCGGGGAGCTGTTTTTT | CASSLGGPGELFF
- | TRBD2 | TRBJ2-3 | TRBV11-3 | TGTGCCAGCAGCCTAACCCCCCGTGCTAGCGGGAGGCCCCGCACAGATACGCAGTATTTT | CASSLTPRASGRPRTDTQYF
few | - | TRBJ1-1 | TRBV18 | TGTGCCAGCCTTCGGGGAGGGCGGGGGAACACTGAAGCTTTCTTT | CASLRGGRGNTEAFF